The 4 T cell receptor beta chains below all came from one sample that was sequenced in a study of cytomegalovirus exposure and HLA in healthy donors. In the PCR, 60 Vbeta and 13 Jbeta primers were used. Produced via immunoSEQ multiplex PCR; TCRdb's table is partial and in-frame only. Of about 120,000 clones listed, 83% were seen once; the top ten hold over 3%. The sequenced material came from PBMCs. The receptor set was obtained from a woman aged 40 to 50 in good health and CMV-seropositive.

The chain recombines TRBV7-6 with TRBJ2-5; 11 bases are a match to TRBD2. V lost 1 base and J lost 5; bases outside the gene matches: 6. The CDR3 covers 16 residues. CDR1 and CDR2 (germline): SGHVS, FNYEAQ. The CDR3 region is CASSLGLAGFRETQYF. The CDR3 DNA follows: TGTGCCAGCAGCTTAGGACTAGCGGGATTTCGGGAGACCCAGTACTTC.

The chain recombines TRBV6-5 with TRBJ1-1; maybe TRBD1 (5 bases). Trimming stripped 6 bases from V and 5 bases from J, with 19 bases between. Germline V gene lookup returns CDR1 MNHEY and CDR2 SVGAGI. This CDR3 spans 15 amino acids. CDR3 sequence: CASRYAPAGGTEAFF. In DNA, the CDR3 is TGTGCCAGCAGATACGCCCCAGCGGGGGGTACTGAAGCTTTCTTT.

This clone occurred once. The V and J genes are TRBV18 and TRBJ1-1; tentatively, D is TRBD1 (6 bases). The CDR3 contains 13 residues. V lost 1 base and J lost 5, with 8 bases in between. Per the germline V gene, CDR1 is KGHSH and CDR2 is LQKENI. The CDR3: CASSPQGVTEAFF. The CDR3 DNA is TGTGCCAGCTCACCACAGGGGGTAACTGAAGCTTTCTTT.

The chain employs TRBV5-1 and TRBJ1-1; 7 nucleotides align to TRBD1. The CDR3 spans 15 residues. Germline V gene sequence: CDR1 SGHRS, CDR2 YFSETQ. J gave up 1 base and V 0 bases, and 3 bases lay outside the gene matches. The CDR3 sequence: CASSLDGTENTEAFF. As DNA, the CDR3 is TGCGCCAGCAGCTTGGATGGGACAGAGAACACTGAAGCTTTCTTT. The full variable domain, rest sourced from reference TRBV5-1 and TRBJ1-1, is KAGVTQTPRYLIKTRGQQVTLSCSPISGHRSVSWYQQTPGQGLQFLFEYFSETQRNKGNFPGRFSGRQFSNSRSEMNVSTLELGDSALYLCASSLDGTENTEAFFGQGTRLTVV.